These 32 T cell receptor beta chains were sequenced from one sample in a study of T-cell memory formation after mild COVID-19. TCRdb reprocessed the 5' RACE reads via MiXCR and lists one record per CDR3 protein. Of under 200,000 distinct CDR3 sequences listed, roughly 31% are singletons. Sample: PBMCs or a T cell subset sorted from them (not recorded which). The source of these receptors is an adult woman who had mild COVID-19 (a few samples of this study predate the infection). Cell type and time point are not known.

The table lists this clonotype with a few counts. This sequence joins TRBV12-3 or TRBV12-4 and TRBJ2-5; 7 positions match TRBD1. This CDR3 spans 17 amino acids. V gave up 5 bases and J gave up 0 bases; unmatched junction bases: 12. DNA of the CDR3: TGTGCCAGCAGTCCGGGACAGTTTGGAATGTACCAAGAGACCCAGTACTTC. As protein: CASSPGQFGMYQETQYF.

The gene calls are TRBV20-1 and TRBJ2-3; the D is unclear. Germline assignment: CDR1 DFQATT and CDR2 SNEGSKA (reference sequence). The CDR3 has 10 residues. Trimming cost V 3 bases and J 9 bases, with 7 bases left between them. The CDR3 coding sequence is TGCAGTGCTAGCCCTACCACGCAGTATTTT. Amino acids: CSASPTTQYF.

The chain uses TRBV14 and TRBJ2-3; the match to TRBD2 covers 10 bases. Losses at the gene ends were 0 bases for V and 3 bases for J; bases not matched to a gene: 12. The CDR3 spans 19 residues. Per the germline V gene, CDR1 is SGHDN and CDR2 is FVKESK. In DNA form, the CDR3 reads TGTGCCAGCAGCCAAGAGCGTCGGAGCGGGAGGGGACCGACAGATACGCAGTATTTT. Protein product: CASSQERRSGRGPTDTQYF.

In this sample, this clonotype turned up a few times. The V and J genes are TRBV7-6 and TRBJ2-4, with TRBD2 as a possible D gene (6 bases). There are 16 residues in the CDR3. The V gene lost 5 bases and the J gene lost 8 bases, with 22 bases spanning the gap. CDR1 is SGHVS and CDR2 is FNYEAQ in the germline V gene. CDR3 loop: CASSPGLGTSRDIQYF. The CDR3 DNA follows: TGTGCCAGCAGCCCCGGTCTCGGTACTAGCAGGGACATTCAGTACTTC.

V and J are TRBV5-1 and TRBJ2-1, with D perhaps matching TRBD2 (6 bases). The CDR3 runs 16 residues. V gave up 4 bases and J gave up 6 bases, with 20 bases separating them. Germline CDR1 reads SGHRS; CDR2 reads YFSETQ. This CDR3 reads CASSLAWREVGNEQFF. CDR3 coding DNA: TGCGCCAGCAGCCTCGCCTGGAGGGAGGTAGGCAATGAGCAGTTCTTC.

There are a few counts of this clonotype. This chain uses TRBV7-8 with TRBJ2-2, with D possibly TRBD2 on 5 matching bases. V lost 5 bases and J 7 bases, leaving 14 bases between the germline ends. Germline lookup yields CDR1 SGHVS and CDR2 FQNEAQ. The CDR3 loop spans 14 amino acids. CDR3 bases: TGTGCCAGCAGCGAGTCCGGGGAACACGGGGAGCTGTTTTTT. It yields the protein CASSESGEHGELFF.

This clonotype was detected ten times or more. The CDR3 sequence: CASSEALPTSASNTEAFF. The CDR3 bases are TGTGCCAGCAGTGAAGCGCTTCCGACATCCGCCTCTAACACTGAAGCTTTCTTT. The chain combines TRBV2 with TRBJ1-1; D gene ambiguous. Germline loops: CDR1 SNHLY, CDR2 FYNNEI. The CDR3 totals 18 residues. The V gene lost 0 bases and the J gene lost 2 bases, with 19 bases spanning the gap.

This clonotype was detected a few times. The rearrangement joins TRBV2 to TRBJ2-4; the D is unclear. Trimming stripped 5 bases from V and 1 base from J, with 6 bases between. The CDR3 is 13 residues long. Germline CDR1 is SNHLY and CDR2 is FYNNEI. The chain's CDR3 is CASSQGAKNIQYF. CDR3 coding DNA: TGTGCCAGCAGTCAAGGGGCCAAAAACATTCAGTACTTC.

This chain connects TRBV7-9 to TRBJ2-7; D unclear. This CDR3 contains 14 residues. Trimming cost V 7 bases and J 3 bases, with 16 bases left between them. Germline CDR1 and CDR2: SEHNR and FQNEAQ (reference sequence). CDR3 sequence (DNA): TGTGCCAGCACCCCCCCGGACCTCCTCTACGAGCAGTACTTC. The encoded protein is CASTPPDLLYEQYF.

The chain is built from TRBV6-5 and TRBJ1-2, with 7 positions matching TRBD1. The CDR3 consists of 11 residues. CDR1 and CDR2 (germline): MNHEY, SVGAGI. V gave up 6 bases and J gave up 8 bases; unmatched junction bases: 3. The CDR3 DNA reads as TGTGCCAGCAGAAACAGGGGAGGCTACACCTTC. This sequence encodes CASRNRGGYTF.

The gene calls are TRBV12-5 and TRBJ2-1; perhaps TRBD1 as D (5 bases). Germline CDR1 LGHNT, CDR2 FRNRAP. CDR3 length: 14 residues. V lost 6 bases and J 1 base, leaving 10 bases between the germline ends. The CDR3 nucleotides read TGTGCTAGTGGCCTGACAGTATCCTACAATGAGCAGTTCTTC. As protein: CASGLTVSYNEQFF.

The chain employs TRBV7-9 and TRBJ2-1; tentative D call: TRBD2 (6 bases). The germline V gene encodes CDR1 SEHNR and CDR2 FQNEAQ (reference sequence). Trimming removed 4 bases at V and 7 bases at J, with 29 bases between. CDR3 length: 19 residues. The CDR3 bases are TGTGCCAGCAGCTGGGCCCGGGATAGCGGTAGACTGGTAGGTAATGAGCAGTTCTTC. Translation: CASSWARDSGRLVGNEQFF.

The chain joins TRBV12-3 or TRBV12-4 to TRBJ1-2, with 7 bases matching TRBD1. This CDR3 contains 14 residues. The V segment lost 5 bases and the J segment 2 bases; nucleotides outside the gene matches: 5. CDR3 protein: CASSPPDRNYGYTF. CDR3 DNA: TGTGCCAGCAGTCCCCCGGACAGGAACTATGGCTACACCTTC.

This clonotype was counted between two and nine times. V usage is TRBV7-8 and J usage is TRBJ2-7, with 12 bases matching TRBD2. After removal of 5 bases from V and 4 bases from J, the junction contained 15 bases not matched to a gene. Germline V gives CDR1 SGHVS, CDR2 FQNEAQ. The CDR3 is 18 residues long. The CDR3 is CASSGWRLAGEEGYEQYF. CDR3 in DNA: TGTGCCAGCAGCGGGTGGCGACTAGCGGGAGAGGAGGGTTACGAGCAGTACTTC.

The V call is TRBV27, the J call TRBJ2-1, with D possibly being TRBD1 or TRBD2 (5 bases each). Per the germline V gene, CDR1 is MNHEY and CDR2 is SMNVEV (reference sequence). Trimming stripped 5 bases from V and 4 bases from J, with 12 bases between. The length of the CDR3 is 14 residues. The DNA of the CDR3 is TGTGCCAGCAGTCCCGGGGACGGATACAATGAGCAGTTCTTC. This translates into CASSPGDGYNEQFF.

The rearrangement uses TRBV7-6 and TRBJ2-1; possibly TRBD2 for D (6 bases). The CDR3 extends over 16 amino acids. The ends were cut back, 5 bases at V and 4 bases at J, with 18 bases in the middle. Germline V gene sequence: CDR1 SGHVS, CDR2 FNYEAQ. CDR3 residues: CASSPLGTSQYNEQFF. CDR3 nucleotide sequence: TGTGCCAGCAGCCCCCTGGGCACTAGCCAGTACAATGAGCAGTTCTTC.

CDR3 sequence: CASSPGTAPHTDTQYF. The CDR3 DNA follows: TGTGCCAGCAGCCCCGGCACAGCCCCCCACACAGATACGCAGTATTTT. This chain links TRBV7-9 with TRBJ2-3; D remains unclear. The CDR3 is 16 residues long. CDR1 is SEHNR, CDR2 FQNEAQ, per germline (reference sequence). V was cut by 5 bases and J by 2 bases, with 17 bases left in between.

The CDR3 DNA sequence: TGTGCCAGCAGCGTAGCTCCCAGACAAGAGACCCAGTACTTC. This codes for CASSVAPRQETQYF. The chain has TRBV9 and TRBJ2-5; no reliable D call. V dropped 0 bases and J dropped 2 bases, with 8 bases sitting between them. Germline V lookup: CDR1 SGDLS, CDR2 YYNGEE. The CDR3 has 14 residues.

V usage is TRBV18 and J usage is TRBJ2-1; D possibly corresponds to TRBD2 (5 bases). Germline CDR1 KGHSH, CDR2 LQKENI. The CDR3 is made up of 14 amino acids. V was clipped by 6 bases and J by 7 bases, with 16 bases between them. CDR3 DNA: TGTGCCAGCTCCCCGCGTGATTCGGGGAATGAGCAGTTCTTC. Its translation: CASSPRDSGNEQFF.

As concerns this clonotype: An end of the junction does not agree with germline; a read error may underlie this. This rearrangement joins TRBV5-1 to TRBJ1-1; D is possibly TRBD1 (6 bases). CDR1 is SGHRS, CDR2 YFSETQ, per germline. The CDR3 sequence is 14 residues long. The CDR3 sequence: CATSKGQPNTEAFF. The CDR3, as DNA: TGCGCCACCAGCAAAGGACAGCCGAACACTGAAGCTTTCTTT.

This clonotype appeared a few times. V gene TRBV14 combines with J gene TRBJ2-2; unclear D gene. The CDR3 is 13 amino acids. Looked up from germline, CDR1 is SGHDN and CDR2 is FVKESK. V lost 4 bases and J 5 bases, leaving 8 bases between the germline ends. In nucleotides, the CDR3 is TGTGCCAGCAGCCCCATCTGGACCGGGGAGCTGTTTTTT. It codes for CASSPIWTGELFF.

This clonotype has only one observation. This chain uses TRBV20-1 with TRBJ2-2, with D maybe TRBD2 (5 bases). The CDR3 totals 15 residues. V was pared by 0 bases and J by 4 bases, with 12 bases between. The germline gives CDR1 DFQATT, CDR2 SNEGSKA (reference sequence). The CDR3 sequence is CSARDATRGTGELFF. CDR3 coding DNA: TGCAGTGCTAGAGACGCAACTAGAGGCACCGGGGAGCTGTTTTTT.

This clonotype has just a few counts. The V call is TRBV27, the J call TRBJ2-7; TRBD1 is a possible D gene (6 bases). Looked up from germline, CDR1 is MNHEY and CDR2 is SMNVEV (reference sequence). This CDR3 spans 15 amino acids. V was clipped by 2 bases and J by 2 bases, with 13 bases between them. The CDR3 region has the DNA TGTGCCAGCAGTTTAATCCACAGGGCCACCTACGAGCAGTACTTC. This sequence encodes CASSLIHRATYEQYF.

This clonotype was seen more than once but under ten times. The rearrangement links TRBV5-4 to TRBJ1-2; the D gene is possibly TRBD1 (5 bases). The V gene's germline CDR1 is SGHNT and CDR2 YYREEE (reference sequence). The CDR3 spans 16 residues. With 0 bases removed from V and 8 bases from J, the gap between germline ends came to 20 bases. The CDR3 nucleotides read TGTGCCAGCAGCTTGGATCCGGGACCGAGGACTGGAGGCTACACCTTC. Protein product: CASSLDPGPRTGGYTF.

This clonotype was counted between two and nine times. The V call is TRBV5-1, the J call TRBJ1-2, with TRBD1 as a possible D gene (5 bases). Trimming removed 0 bases from V and 4 bases from J, with 10 bases in between. Germline V lookup: CDR1 SGHRS, CDR2 YFSETQ. This CDR3 spans 14 amino acids. The CDR3 region has the DNA TGCGCCAGCAGCTTGGTTGTGGGGGGCTATGGCTACACCTTC. The encoded protein is CASSLVVGGYGYTF.

The V gene is TRBV5-1, the J gene TRBJ1-1; a possible D gene is TRBD1 (5 bases). The V end was cut by 0 bases, the J end by 0 bases, with 12 bases between. The CDR3 extends over 16 amino acids. From germline, CDR1 is SGHRS and CDR2 YFSETQ. The CDR3: CASSLEQAGMNTEAFF. The CDR3 nucleotides are TGCGCCAGCAGCTTGGAACAGGCGGGCATGAACACTGAAGCTTTCTTT.

This clonotype was counted a few times. This chain links TRBV29-1 with TRBJ2-1; D is ambiguous. Trimming shortened V by 4 bases and J by 0 bases, and 7 bases separated the two germline ends. The CDR3 extends over 13 amino acids. Looked up from germline, CDR1 is SQVTM and CDR2 is ANQGSEA. The CDR3 sequence is CSVARPSYNEQFF. CDR3 DNA sequence: TGCAGCGTTGCGAGGCCCTCCTACAATGAGCAGTTCTTC.

The V call is TRBV24-1, the J call TRBJ2-1; TRBD2 matches at 7 bases. V shed 10 bases and J 6 bases; nucleotides not matched to a gene: 2. This CDR3 is 11 amino acids long. Germline V gene sequence: CDR1 KGHDR, CDR2 SFDVKD. The CDR3 bases are TGTGCCACGGGGGGGAGCAATGAGCAGTTCTTC. Translation gives CATGGSNEQFF.

This clonotype was counted a few times. The chain has TRBV7-2 and TRBJ1-1; 10 bases agree with TRBD1. The CDR3 has 14 amino acids. The V gene's germline CDR1 is SGHTA and CDR2 FQGNSA. Trimming removed 3 bases from V and 3 bases from J; junction bases left unmatched: 1. CDR3 in DNA: TGTGCCAGCAGCTTGGACAGGGGGTACACTGAAGCTTTCTTT. Translation: CASSLDRGYTEAFF.

The table lists this clonotype with a few counts. The gene calls are TRBV7-3 and TRBJ2-3, with D uncertain. The CDR3 is made up of 13 amino acids. Between the trimmed V and J ends, which lost 1 base and 6 bases, there was a span of 8 bases. Germline V gene lookup returns CDR1 SGHTA and CDR2 FQGTGA. CDR3 sequence reads: CASSLIRRDTQYF. The CDR3 bases are TGTGCCAGCAGCTTAATCCGCCGGGATACGCAGTATTTT. Full variable domain (missing parts from reference TRBV7-3 and TRBJ2-3): GAGVSQTPSNKVTEKGKYVELRCDPISGHTALYWYRQSLGQGPEFLIYFQGTGAADDSGLPNDRFFAVRPEGSVSTLKIQRTERGDSAVYLCASSLIRRDTQYFGPGTRLTVL.

This clonotype was counted between two and nine times. The J gene is TRBJ2-7, the V gene TRBV14, with 9 bases matching TRBD1. The CDR3 has 15 amino acids. Germline CDR1 and CDR2: SGHDN and FVKESK. V shed 0 bases and J 4 bases; nucleotides not matched to a gene: 4. The CDR3 DNA reads as TGTGCCAGCAGCCAAGATTGGGACAGGGCGTACGAGCAGTACTTC. Residues: CASSQDWDRAYEQYF.

The sample holds a few counts of this clonotype. CDR3 DNA sequence: TGCAGTGCTATGGGACAACTTAACACTGAAGCTTTCTTT. Translating it yields CSAMGQLNTEAFF. The V gene is TRBV20-1, the J gene TRBJ1-1; maybe TRBD1 (6 bases). Germline V lookup: CDR1 DFQATT, CDR2 SNEGSKA (reference sequence). The CDR3 is made up of 13 amino acids. Trimming pared 4 bases from V and 2 bases from J, leaving 11 bases between.